This record looks at one T cell receptor beta chain sequence and its context. As yet, its antigen is unknown. The entry originates in a study of shared clonotypes between healthy human individuals. Whole-study results and caveats: Across subsets, estimated richness was generally greater for naive than for memory populations.

As handled by the study authors: Sequence data from immunoSEQ were junction-only and lacked quality scores; consequently, filtering differed. Clones were read by immunoSEQ multiplex PCR, and TCRdb kept only the in-frame ones, dropping some. That table is the source of V, J and clone size, and D and trimming were worked out from the DNA. This sample has roughly 1,600,000 clones, with less than 99% found just once. Subsets obtained from CD4+ cells comprised CD45RA+ naive and CD45RA-negative memory cells. This TCR came from a man between 25 and 39 years old in good health. Sample: naive CD4+ T cells sorted from blood. The subset is: CD45RA+ positively selected.

CDR3 sequence (DNA): TGTGCCAGCAGTCGATCGATACCCTACGAGCAGTACTTC. This codes for CASSRSIPYEQYF. The V gene is TRBV27, the J gene TRBJ2-7; D gene unclear. Trimming pared 5 bases from V and 2 bases from J, leaving 10 bases between. The germline gives CDR1 MNHEY, CDR2 SMNVEV (reference sequence). The CDR3 has 13 residues.